The clone carrying this T cell receptor beta chain was detected a few times. The antigen remains unidentified. This entry belongs to a study of radiation and T cells in renal cell carcinoma. Regarding the study as a whole: In blood, top tumor clones expanded by 2 weeks, shrinking by 4.

TCRdb's table, derived via immunoSEQ multiplex PCR, lists solely in-frame clones and lacks some. Of 60,000 to 80,000 clones in the sample, 82% were seen once. The V and J ends lost 8 bases and 10 bases respectively, with 18 bases between them. CDR1 is SNHLY and CDR2 is FYNNEI in the germline V gene. The CDR3 length is 13 residues. Time point given: blood 2 weeks post-SBRT. The treatment was: 15 Gy SBRT to primary tumor, nephrectomy 4 weeks later. Radiation-treated patients gave blood at baseline, week 2 and week 4. The tumor was a clear cell renal cell carcinoma. V gene TRBV2 combines with J gene TRBJ1-5; tentatively, D is TRBD1 (6 bases). The TCR comes from a man aged 55 to 69 with renal cell carcinoma. The sequences come from blood, collected from a patient whose treatment included radiotherapy and nephrectomy. In nucleotides, the CDR3 is TGTGCCAGCTGCCGGACAGCCCTTCAACCCCAGCATTTT. Translated, it gives CASCRTALQPQHF.